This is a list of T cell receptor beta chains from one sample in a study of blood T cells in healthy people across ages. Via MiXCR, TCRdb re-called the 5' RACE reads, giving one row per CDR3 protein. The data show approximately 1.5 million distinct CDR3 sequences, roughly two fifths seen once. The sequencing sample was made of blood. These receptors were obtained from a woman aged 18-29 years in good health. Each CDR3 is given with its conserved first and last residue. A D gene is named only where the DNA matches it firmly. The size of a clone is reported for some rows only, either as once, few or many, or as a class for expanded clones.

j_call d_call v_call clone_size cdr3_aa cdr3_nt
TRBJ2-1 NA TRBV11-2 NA CASSLMDRGEQFF TGTGCCAGCAGCTTGATGGACCGGGGTGAGCAGTTCTTC
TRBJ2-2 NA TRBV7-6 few CASSLTIDTGELFF TGTGCCAGCAGCTTAACTATAGACACCGGGGAGCTGTTTTTT
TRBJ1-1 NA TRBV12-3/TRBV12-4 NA CASSHVRMNTEAFF TGTGCCAGCAGTCACGTAAGGATGAACACTGAAGCTTTCTTT
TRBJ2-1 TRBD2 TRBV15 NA CATSRDRAGEFYNEQFF TGTGCCACCAGCAGAGATCGAGCGGGAGAGTTCTACAATGAGCAGTTCTTC
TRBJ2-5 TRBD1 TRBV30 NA CAWSLVGQGDQYF TGTGCCTGGAGTCTAGTGGGACAGGGTGACCAGTACTTC
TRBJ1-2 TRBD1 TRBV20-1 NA CSARLQGAGYTF TGCAGTGCTAGGTTGCAGGGGGCGGGCTACACCTTC
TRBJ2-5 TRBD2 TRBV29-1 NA CSVVVPSGETQYF TGCAGCGTTGTCGTCCCTAGCGGGGAGACCCAGTACTTC
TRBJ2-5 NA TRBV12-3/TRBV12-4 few CASSLAWDYQETQYF TGTGCCAGCAGTTTAGCTTGGGACTACCAAGAGACCCAGTACTTC
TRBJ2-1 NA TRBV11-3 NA CASSLAVASYNEQFF TGTGCCAGCAGCTTAGCAGTAGCGTCCTACAATGAGCAGTTCTTC
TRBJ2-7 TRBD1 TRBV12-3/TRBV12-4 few CASSFGGQSHEQYF TGTGCCAGCAGTTTTGGGGGACAGTCCCACGAGCAGTACTTC
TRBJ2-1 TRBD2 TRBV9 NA CASSGQGTSGWGSYSEQFF TGTGCCAGCAGCGGGCAGGGTACTAGCGGGTGGGGATCCTACAGTGAGCAGTTCTTC
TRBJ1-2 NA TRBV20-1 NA CSARPGQENYGYTF TGCAGTGCTAGGCCGGGACAAGAAAACTATGGCTACACCTTC
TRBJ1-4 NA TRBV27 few CASSSPSRQKGATNEKLFF TGTGCCAGCAGTTCCCCTTCCAGGCAGAAAGGGGCAACTAATGAAAAACTGTTTTTT
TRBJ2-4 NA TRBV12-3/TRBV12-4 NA CASSFSDLAKNIQYF TGTGCCAGCAGTTTCTCAGACCTAGCCAAAAACATTCAGTACTTC
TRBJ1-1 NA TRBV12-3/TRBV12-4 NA CASSFRDLRTEAFF TGTGCCAGCAGTTTTAGGGACCTTCGGACTGAAGCTTTCTTT
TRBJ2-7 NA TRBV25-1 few CASSEYEGRETEQYF TGTGCCAGCAGTGAATATGAGGGCAGGGAAACCGAGCAGTACTTC
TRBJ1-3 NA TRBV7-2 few CASSLTGSGNTIYF TGTGCCAGCAGCCTGACAGGCTCTGGAAACACCATATATTTT
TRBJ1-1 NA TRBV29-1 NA CSVEGGRGTEAFF TGCAGCGTTGAAGGGGGCAGGGGCACTGAAGCTTTCTTT
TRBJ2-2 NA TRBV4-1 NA CASSQTNTGELFF TGCGCCAGCAGCCAAACGAACACCGGGGAGCTGTTTTTT
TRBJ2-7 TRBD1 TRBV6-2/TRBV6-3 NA CASHFRGRTYEQYF TGTGCCAGCCACTTCAGGGGGCGGACCTACGAGCAGTACTTC
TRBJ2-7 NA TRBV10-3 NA CAIRGDSSSYEQYF TGTGCCATCAGGGGGGACTCCAGCTCCTACGAGCAGTACTTC
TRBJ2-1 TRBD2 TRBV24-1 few CATQSPAGPSGEQFF TGTGCCACCCAAAGCCCAGCGGGGCCCTCGGGGGAGCAGTTCTTC
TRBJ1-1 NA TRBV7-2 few CASSTDLNTEAFF TGTGCCAGCAGCACCGACCTGAACACTGAAGCTTTCTTT
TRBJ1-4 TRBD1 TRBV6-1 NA CASSETRDSFNEKLFF TGTGCCAGCAGTGAAACCAGGGACAGCTTTAATGAAAAACTGTTTTTT
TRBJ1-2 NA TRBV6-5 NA CASSYSIYGQLSGYTF TGTGCCAGCAGTTACTCGATATACGGACAGTTAAGCGGCTACACCTTC